Listed here is a single T cell receptor beta chain. As yet, its antigen is unknown. This CDR3 is built from 15 residues. Germline V CDR1 and CDR2: SGHVS, FNYEAQ. Deletions cut 4 bases from V and 4 bases from J, with 17 bases between. Amplification yielded TCR beta CDR3 regions, with RNA transcripts as the source. The HTBI primer set was used in a first-round RT-PCR of the TCR CDR3. TCRdb reprocessed the multiplex PCR reads via MiXCR and lists one record per CDR3 protein. The sample yields about 720,000 distinct CDR3 sequences, 16% seen once. The data derive from a study of T cells in Graves' hyperthyroidism and ophthalmopathy. The study, taken as a whole, reports: A 13 V-J signature model discriminated ophthalmopathy versus stable hyperthyroidism. Also found in blood were most expanded thyroid clonotypes above 0.001.

The chain links TRBV7-6 to TRBJ2-7, with D perhaps matching TRBD2 (5 bases). The sample taken for sequencing was blood. This TCR derives from a man between 18 and 35 years old with Graves' hyperthyroidism. The CDR3 DNA follows: TGTGCCAGCAGCTCCGAGGTGGGAGTCGTTTACGAGCAGTACTTC. Its translation: CASSSEVGVVYEQYF.